Listed below are T cell receptor beta chains from one sample, sequenced in a study of cytomegalovirus exposure and HLA in healthy donors. Measured with immunoSEQ multiplex PCR; TCRdb has only the in-frame clones, and not every one. The table lists 80,000 to 100,000 clones, around 85% of them singletons, with about 4.9% in the top ten. Sequencing was performed on PBMCs. All receptors come from a man aged 40-49 years in good health and CMV-seropositive. The conserved cysteine and the conserved F or W are not part of the CDR3 here.

J gene,V gene,CDR3 protein
TRBJ1-6,TRBV9,ASSVEGADNSPLH
TRBJ1-3,TRBV28,ASSVRASGNTIY
TRBJ1-4,TRBV7-9,ASSFAGKNEKLF
TRBJ1-1,TRBV7-2,ASSYIGTPGRMNTEAF
TRBJ2-5,TRBV9,ASSWGPTLEETQY
TRBJ2-1,TRBV7-3,ASSLGPGGGNEQF
TRBJ1-2,TRBV10-3,AISGGGGYT
TRBJ2-1,TRBV18,ASSPNPGGVGQF
TRBJ2-4,TRBV7-9,ASSPTQGTLAKNIQY
TRBJ2-5,TRBV27,ASSPGQGGATQY
TRBJ1-2,TRBV5-1,ASSLAGANGYT
TRBJ2-2,TRBV5-4,ASSPGGGVSGELF
TRBJ2-1,TRBV9,ASSPGTSSSYNEQF
TRBJ2-2,TRBV27,ASSLEAGGNTGELF
TRBJ1-2,TRBV18,ASSPGANYGYT
TRBJ1-2,TRBV6-5,AAFQDLGYGYT
TRBJ1-3,TRBV21-1,ASSYGPGNTIY
TRBJ2-1,TRBV6-5,ASSYSAGAYNEQF
TRBJ2-3,TRBV9,ASSIAAAATYRTDTQY
TRBJ2-2,TRBV28,ASREGTGVPGELF
TRBJ2-1,TRBV6-4,ASSARESSYNEQF
TRBJ2-1,TRBV21-1,ASTRTGNNEQF
TRBJ2-7,TRBV12-5,ASGSASRRVDEQY
TRBJ2-7,TRBV5-1,ASSSQGNEQY
TRBJ2-7,TRBV6-5,ASRTVSSYEQY
TRBJ2-7,TRBV10-3,AMSYDSLGTYEQY
TRBJ2-5,TRBV6-1,ASSVRGQETQY
TRBJ1-2,TRBV18,ASSPGTGGAYT
TRBJ1-2,TRBV5-1,ASSLDTGEYGYT
TRBJ1-1,TRBV19,ASSTTGSTEAF
TRBJ1-4,TRBV28,ASSFLLGQGASTNEKLF
TRBJ1-1,TRBV5-6,ASSSKGAVMNTEAF
TRBJ2-5,TRBV7-2,ASSLTSGETQY
TRBJ2-5,TRBV7-9,ASSLAVLAGVADGETQY
TRBJ1-2,TRBV18,ASSPPQRIGGYT
TRBJ2-1,TRBV6-6,ASSLLDRNDYNEQF
TRBJ2-3,TRBV2,ASRWTGESDTQY
TRBJ1-5,TRBV28,ASNPSDRWGFPQH
TRBJ2-7,TRBV9,ASSWTSGWAEDHEQY
TRBJ2-2,TRBV25-1,ASRRGIGELF
TRBJ1-3,TRBV2,ASTVDGGGNTIY
TRBJ1-5,TRBV7-7,ASSLDRGEPQH
TRBJ2-7,TRBV4-1,ASSQRALAGVSHEQY
TRBJ1-2,TRBV7-9,ASSGGAGYYGYT
TRBJ1-1,TRBV6-5,ASSPTGSRQAF
TRBJ2-7,TRBV30,AWSVAYEQY
TRBJ2-6,TRBV5-5,ASSLARQSGANVLT
TRBJ1-1,TRBV6-5,ASSYRGAGTEAF
TRBJ2-5,TRBV11-2,ASSSSGETQY
TRBJ1-2,TRBV2,ASIPGELNYGYT
TRBJ2-1,TRBV7-3,ASSLSGTGRAGGLSHEQF
TRBJ2-5,TRBV11-2,ASTQGTSQY
TRBJ2-7,TRBV7-8,ASRLSGDSYEQY